These 20 T cell receptor beta chains were all obtained from the same sample, sequenced in a study of cytomegalovirus exposure and HLA in healthy donors. Use of 60 Vbeta and 13 Jbeta primers characterized the PCR. Measured with immunoSEQ multiplex PCR; TCRdb has only the in-frame clones, and not every one. Among around 130,000 clones listed, more than 65% were seen once. The sample consisted of PBMCs. These receptors were obtained from a woman aged 18-29 years in good health and CMV-seronegative.

In this sample, this clone turned up a few times. The gene calls are TRBV10-3 and TRBJ2-1, with 13 bases lining up with TRBD2. J was trimmed by 5 bases and V by 4 bases; bases with no gene match: 5. The CDR3 is 16 residues long. Looked up from germline, CDR1 is ENHRY and CDR2 is SYGVKD. DNA of the CDR3: TGTGCCATCAGTGTTGGGACTAGCGGGACAGACAATGAGCAGTTCTTC. As protein: CAISVGTSGTDNEQFF.

This clone came up a few times. The rearrangement joins TRBV6-5 to TRBJ1-1; the D gene is possibly TRBD1 (5 bases). Germline CDR1 and CDR2: MNHEY and SVGAGI. V was clipped by 0 bases and J by 4 bases, with 15 bases between them. The CDR3 is 16 residues long. Here the CDR3 reads CASSYSLGGGSTEAFF. The DNA for the CDR3 is TGTGCCAGCAGTTACTCACTCGGGGGGGGGAGCACTGAAGCTTTCTTT.

This CDR3 reads CASSSTVGTYQETQYF. CDR3 DNA sequence: TGTGCCAGCTCATCCACAGTTGGAACGTACCAAGAGACCCAGTACTTC. The J gene is TRBJ2-5, the V gene TRBV18; D unresolved. Germline CDR1 KGHSH, CDR2 LQKENI. V was trimmed by 5 bases and J by 0 bases, leaving 16 bases between them. CDR3 length equals 16 residues.

This chain uses TRBV2 with TRBJ2-7; TRBD2 is a possible D gene (7 bases). Germline CDR1 is SNHLY and CDR2 is FYNNEI. V lost 11 bases and J 9 bases, leaving 26 bases between the germline ends. This CDR3 is 14 amino acids long. The CDR3 loop reads CAGRVQGRRGGQYF. The CDR3 nucleotides read TGTGCCGGGAGGGTTCAGGGGCGAAGGGGCGGGCAGTACTTC.

V and J are TRBV6-6 and TRBJ2-1; 9 nucleotides agree with TRBD2. With 4 bases clipped from V and 5 bases from J, the junction kept 6 bases outside the gene matches. Germline V gives CDR1 MNHNY, CDR2 SVGAGI (reference sequence). CDR3 length equals 15 residues. The CDR3 nucleotides read TGTGCCAGCAGTTTCGAGCGGGAGGCGAACAATGAGCAGTTCTTC. It is translated as CASSFEREANNEQFF.

The chain couples TRBV7-9 to TRBJ1-5; D call uncertain. CDR3 size: 11 residues. Germline CDR1 and CDR2: SEHNR and FQNEAQ (reference sequence). Trimming stripped 4 bases from V and 11 bases from J, with 9 bases between. CDR3 DNA sequence: TGTGCCAGCAGCTCCGGCCAGGCCCAGCATTTT. This codes for CASSSGQAQHF.

J is TRBJ1-5 and V is TRBV5-5, with D uncertain. The CDR3 spans 15 residues. Trimming took 2 bases from V and 3 from J, leaving 12 bases between them. Germline V gives CDR1 SGHKS, CDR2 YYEKEE (reference sequence). The CDR3 region has the DNA TGTGCCAGCAGCTTCTCCCACAGTTACAATCAGCCCCAGCATTTT. The encoded protein is CASSFSHSYNQPQHF.

The chain recombines TRBV19 with TRBJ2-7, with 10 bases aligning to TRBD1. Germline CDR1 and CDR2: LNHDA and SQIVND (reference sequence). The CDR3 has 15 residues. V was clipped by 7 bases and J by 2 bases; unmatched bases: 8. The CDR3 loop reads CASTYGDRGAYEQYF. The CDR3 nucleotides read TGTGCCAGTACCTACGGGGACAGGGGAGCCTACGAGCAGTACTTC.

This chain uses TRBV5-1 with TRBJ2-5; 8 nucleotides match TRBD2. The germline V gene has CDR1 SGHRS and CDR2 YFSETQ. The CDR3 totals 16 residues. The J segment lost 5 bases and the V segment lost 0 bases, leaving 9 bases of the junction unmatched. Here the CDR3 DNA reads TGCGCCAGCAGCTTGGACCCAGCGGGAGATAGGGAGACCCAGTACTTC. Its translation: CASSLDPAGDRETQYF.

This clone was found a few times. The gene calls are TRBV27 and TRBJ2-3; maybe TRBD1 (5 bases). The ends were cut back, 3 bases at V and 1 base at J, with 5 bases in the middle. The germline V gene encodes CDR1 MNHEY and CDR2 SMNVEV (reference sequence). CDR3 size: 13 residues. The CDR3 is CASSLGRTDTQYF. CDR3 bases: TGTGCCAGCAGTTTGGGGCGCACAGATACGCAGTATTTT.

The CDR3: CASSGSRTGNYNEQFF. CDR3 nucleotides: TGTGCCAGCAGTGGTTCTCGGACAGGGAACTACAATGAGCAGTTCTTC. This chain links TRBV2 with TRBJ2-1; 8 nucleotides match TRBD1. Looked up from germline, CDR1 is SNHLY and CDR2 is FYNNEI. The CDR3 extends over 16 amino acids. The V gene end was trimmed by 4 bases and the J gene end by 3 bases; junction bases not matched to a gene: 8.

This clone has just a few counts. The V gene is TRBV27, the J gene TRBJ1-1, with D possibly TRBD1 on 6 matching bases. Germline V lookup: CDR1 MNHEY, CDR2 SMNVEV (reference sequence). V was clipped by 6 bases and J by 0 bases, with 11 bases between them. The CDR3 runs 14 residues. This chain's CDR3 is CASRLGQMNTEAFF. CDR3 DNA: TGTGCCAGCAGGCTCGGACAGATGAACACTGAAGCTTTCTTT.

V is TRBV6-1 and J is TRBJ1-1; 7 positions match TRBD1. Germline V gene lookup returns CDR1 MNHNS and CDR2 SASEGT. The length of the CDR3 is 13 residues. V gave up 8 bases and J gave up 5 bases; unmatched junction bases: 8. This CDR3 is CASSRQGRTEAFF. The CDR3 DNA sequence: TGTGCCAGCTCCAGACAGGGTCGGACTGAAGCTTTCTTT.

This chain links TRBV4-1 with TRBJ2-2; perhaps TRBD2 as D (5 bases). The CDR3 spans 13 residues. V shed 5 bases and J shed 5 bases, with 9 bases lying between them. Per the germline V gene, CDR1 is MGHRA and CDR2 is YSYEKL. CDR3 in amino acids: CASSYGGTGELFF. The CDR3 nucleotides are TGCGCCAGCAGCTACGGCGGGACCGGGGAGCTGTTTTTT.

The CDR3 nucleotides are TGTGCCAGCAGTCCTCTATCCTACAATGAGCAGTTCTTC. Translating it yields CASSPLSYNEQFF. The chain joins TRBV25-1 to TRBJ2-1, with D unresolved. CDR3 length: 13 amino acids. Between the trimmed V and J ends, which lost 5 bases and 1 base, there was a span of 6 bases. Per the germline V gene, CDR1 is MGHDK and CDR2 is SYGVNS.

This chain links TRBV6-5 with TRBJ1-6; 7 bases match TRBD1. J gave up 7 bases and V 8 bases, and 5 bases lay outside the gene matches. Germline V CDR1 and CDR2: MNHEY, SVGAGI. The CDR3 is made up of 13 amino acids. The CDR3 region is CASGMTGNSPLHF. The DNA of the CDR3 is TGTGCCAGCGGAATGACAGGGAATTCACCCCTCCACTTT.

J is TRBJ1-5 and V is TRBV6-1; tentative D call: TRBD1 (6 bases). Trimming stripped 8 bases from V and 8 bases from J, with 16 bases between. The CDR3 is made up of 13 amino acids. Germline V gene sequence: CDR1 MNHNS, CDR2 SASEGT. CDR3 DNA: TGTGCCAGCTCTGTCAGGGGCTCAGAGCCCCAGCATTTT. Protein product: CASSVRGSEPQHF.

The chain employs TRBV5-4 and TRBJ2-5; 10 positions match TRBD2. CDR1 is SGHNT, CDR2 YYREEE, per germline (reference sequence). There are 15 residues in the CDR3. The V segment lost 4 bases and the J segment 2 bases; nucleotides outside the gene matches: 5. This chain's CDR3 is CASSVTSGVQETQYF. CDR3 nucleotide sequence: TGTGCCAGCAGCGTAACTAGCGGGGTACAAGAGACCCAGTACTTC. Full variable domain (remainder filled in from reference TRBV5-4 and TRBJ2-5): ETGVTQSPTHLIKTRGQQVTLRCSSQSGHNTVSWYQQALGQGPQFIFQYYREEENGRGNFPPRFSGLQFPNYSSELNVNALELDDSALYLCASSVTSGVQETQYFGPGTRLLVL.

V is TRBV29-1 and J is TRBJ2-1; 7 bases agree with TRBD2. V was pared by 7 bases and J by 10 bases, with 10 bases of the junction left unmatched. Germline assignment: CDR1 SQVTM and CDR2 ANQGSEA. The CDR3 has 12 residues. The DNA for the CDR3 is TGCAGCGCAAGGCCCGCGGGGGTCGAGCAGTTCTTC. This sequence encodes CSARPAGVEQFF.

The chain couples TRBV19 to TRBJ1-1; TRBD1 agrees at 9 bases. The trim removed 3 bases at V and 1 base at J, leaving 3 bases unmatched. The CDR3 covers 15 residues. Germline-derived CDR1 and CDR2 are LNHDA and SQIVND (reference sequence). The CDR3: CASSMGDRENTEAFF. The CDR3 coding sequence is TGTGCCAGTAGTATGGGGGACAGGGAGAACACTGAAGCTTTCTTT.